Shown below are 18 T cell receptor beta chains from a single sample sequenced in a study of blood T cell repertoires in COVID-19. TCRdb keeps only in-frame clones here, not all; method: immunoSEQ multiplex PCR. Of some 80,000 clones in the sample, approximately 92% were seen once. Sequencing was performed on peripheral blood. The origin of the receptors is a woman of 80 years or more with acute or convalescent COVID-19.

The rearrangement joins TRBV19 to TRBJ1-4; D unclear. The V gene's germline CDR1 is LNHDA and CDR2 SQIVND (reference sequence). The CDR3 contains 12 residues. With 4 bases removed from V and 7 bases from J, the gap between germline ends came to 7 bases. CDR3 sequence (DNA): TGTGCCAGTAGTAAGCGGTCTGAAAAACTGTTTTTT. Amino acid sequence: CASSKRSEKLFF.

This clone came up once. The CDR3: CASRRQGGAFF. CDR3 nucleotides: TGTGCCAGCAGGCGACAGGGGGGAGCTTTCTTT. The chain couples TRBV12-3 or TRBV12-4 to TRBJ1-1; 9 bases align to TRBD1. V was clipped by 6 bases and J by 10 bases; unmatched bases: 3. This CDR3 has 11 amino acids.

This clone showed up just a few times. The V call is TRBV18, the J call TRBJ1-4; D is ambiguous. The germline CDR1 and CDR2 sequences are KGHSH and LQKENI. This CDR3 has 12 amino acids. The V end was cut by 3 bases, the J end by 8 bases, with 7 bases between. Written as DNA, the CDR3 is TGTGCCAGCTCACCCTCGGGGGAAAAACTGTTTTTT. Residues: CASSPSGEKLFF.

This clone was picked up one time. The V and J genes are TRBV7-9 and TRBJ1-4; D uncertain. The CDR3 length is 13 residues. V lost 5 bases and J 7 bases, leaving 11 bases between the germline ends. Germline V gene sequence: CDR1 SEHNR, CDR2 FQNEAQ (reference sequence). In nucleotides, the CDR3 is TGTGCCAGCAGCGAGGGTCAGGTTGAAAAACTGTTTTTT. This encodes CASSEGQVEKLFF.

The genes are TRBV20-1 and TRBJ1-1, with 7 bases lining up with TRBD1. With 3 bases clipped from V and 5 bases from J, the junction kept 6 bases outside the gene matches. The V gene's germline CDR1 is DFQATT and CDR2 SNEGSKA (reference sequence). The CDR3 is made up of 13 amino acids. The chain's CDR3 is CSASPPGGTEAFF. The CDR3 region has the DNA TGCAGTGCTAGTCCGCCAGGGGGGACTGAAGCTTTCTTT.

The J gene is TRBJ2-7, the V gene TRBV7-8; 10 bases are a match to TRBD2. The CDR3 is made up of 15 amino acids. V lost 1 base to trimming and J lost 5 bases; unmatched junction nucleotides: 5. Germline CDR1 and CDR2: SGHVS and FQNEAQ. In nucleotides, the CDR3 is TGTGCCAGCAGCTTAGGAGGACTAGCGGAGAACGAGCAGTACTTC. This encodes CASSLGGLAENEQYF.

CDR3 DNA: TGTGCCAGCAGTTACGGGATTAGCGGGATAGGCGAGCAGTACTTC. Amino acid sequence: CASSYGISGIGEQYF. This rearrangement joins TRBV6-5 to TRBJ2-7; 8 nucleotides align to TRBD2. This CDR3 has 15 amino acids. Germline V CDR1 and CDR2: MNHEY, SVGAGI. J was trimmed by 6 bases and V by 2 bases; bases with no gene match: 9.

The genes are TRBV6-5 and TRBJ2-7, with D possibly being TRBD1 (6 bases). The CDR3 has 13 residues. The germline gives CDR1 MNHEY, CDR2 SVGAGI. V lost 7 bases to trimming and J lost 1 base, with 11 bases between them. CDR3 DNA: TGTGCCAGCATGCCTGGACAGTCCTACGAGCAGTACTTC. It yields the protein CASMPGQSYEQYF.

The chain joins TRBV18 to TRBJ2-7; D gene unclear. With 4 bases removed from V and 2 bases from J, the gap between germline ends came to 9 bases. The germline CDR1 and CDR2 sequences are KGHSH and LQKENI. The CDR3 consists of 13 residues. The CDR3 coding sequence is TGTGCCAGCTCACTCTCAGTTACCTACGAGCAGTACTTC. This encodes CASSLSVTYEQYF.

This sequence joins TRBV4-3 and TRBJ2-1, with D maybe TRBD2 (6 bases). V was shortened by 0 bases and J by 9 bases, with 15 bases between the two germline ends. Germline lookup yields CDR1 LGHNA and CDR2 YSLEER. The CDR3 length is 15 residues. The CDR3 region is CASSQDPRREVEQFF. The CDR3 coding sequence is TGCGCCAGCAGCCAAGATCCTCGTAGGGAGGTTGAGCAGTTCTTC.

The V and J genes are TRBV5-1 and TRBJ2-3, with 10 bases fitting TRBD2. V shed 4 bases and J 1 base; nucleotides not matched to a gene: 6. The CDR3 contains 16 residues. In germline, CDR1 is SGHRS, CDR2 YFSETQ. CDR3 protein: CASSLSGTSGTDTQYF. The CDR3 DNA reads TGCGCCAGCAGCCTGTCCGGGACTAGCGGCACAGATACGCAGTATTTT.

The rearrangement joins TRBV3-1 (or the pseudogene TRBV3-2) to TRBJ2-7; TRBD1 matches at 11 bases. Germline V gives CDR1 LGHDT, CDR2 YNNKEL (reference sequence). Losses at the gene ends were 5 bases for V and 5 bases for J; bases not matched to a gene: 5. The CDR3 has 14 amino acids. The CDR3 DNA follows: TGTGCCAGCAGCACGCGGACAGGGGGCAACGAGCAGTACTTC. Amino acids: CASSTRTGGNEQYF.

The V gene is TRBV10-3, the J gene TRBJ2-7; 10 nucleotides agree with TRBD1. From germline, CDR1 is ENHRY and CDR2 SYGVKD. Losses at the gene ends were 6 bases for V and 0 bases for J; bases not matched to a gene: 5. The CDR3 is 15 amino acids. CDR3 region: CAISKGQGSSYEQYF. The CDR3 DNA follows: TGTGCCATCAGCAAGGGACAGGGGAGCTCCTACGAGCAGTACTTC.

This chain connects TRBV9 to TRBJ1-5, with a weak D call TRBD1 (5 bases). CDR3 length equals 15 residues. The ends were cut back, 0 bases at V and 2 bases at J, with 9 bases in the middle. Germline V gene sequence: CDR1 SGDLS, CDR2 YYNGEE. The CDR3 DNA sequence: TGTGCCAGCAGCGTAGAAGGGGCCCGCAATCAGCCCCAGCATTTT. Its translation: CASSVEGARNQPQHF.

The CDR3 DNA follows: TGTGCCAGCACCTCGGCCGGGACATCGAACACCGGGGAGCTGTTTTTT. It codes for CASTSAGTSNTGELFF. The chain is built from TRBV6-6 and TRBJ2-2; D possibly corresponds to TRBD1 (6 bases). This CDR3 spans 16 amino acids. Germline CDR1 is MNHNY and CDR2 is SVGAGI (reference sequence). Trimming pared 7 bases from V and 0 bases from J, leaving 15 bases between.

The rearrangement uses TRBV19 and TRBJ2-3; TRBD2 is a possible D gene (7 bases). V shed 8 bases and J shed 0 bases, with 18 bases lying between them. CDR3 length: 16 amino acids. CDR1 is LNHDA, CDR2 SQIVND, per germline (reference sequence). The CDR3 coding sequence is TGTGCCAGTGACATAGGGGGGCGGGGGAGCACAGATACGCAGTATTTT. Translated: CASDIGGRGSTDTQYF.

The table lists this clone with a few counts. CDR3 region: CASSIERSYEQYF. The CDR3 nucleotides read TGTGCCAGCAGTATCGAGCGATCCTACGAGCAGTACTTC. The genes are TRBV27 and TRBJ2-7; D not certain. This CDR3 spans 13 amino acids. With 5 bases removed from V and 1 base from J, the gap between germline ends came to 9 bases. Germline CDR1 is MNHEY and CDR2 is SMNVEV (reference sequence).

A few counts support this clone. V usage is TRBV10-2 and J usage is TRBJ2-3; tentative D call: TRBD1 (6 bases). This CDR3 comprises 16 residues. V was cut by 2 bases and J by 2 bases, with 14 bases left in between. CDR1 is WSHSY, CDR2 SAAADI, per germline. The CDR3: CASSERSLGATDTQYF. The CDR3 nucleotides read TGCGCCAGCAGTGAGCGTTCGTTGGGGGCCACAGATACGCAGTATTTT.